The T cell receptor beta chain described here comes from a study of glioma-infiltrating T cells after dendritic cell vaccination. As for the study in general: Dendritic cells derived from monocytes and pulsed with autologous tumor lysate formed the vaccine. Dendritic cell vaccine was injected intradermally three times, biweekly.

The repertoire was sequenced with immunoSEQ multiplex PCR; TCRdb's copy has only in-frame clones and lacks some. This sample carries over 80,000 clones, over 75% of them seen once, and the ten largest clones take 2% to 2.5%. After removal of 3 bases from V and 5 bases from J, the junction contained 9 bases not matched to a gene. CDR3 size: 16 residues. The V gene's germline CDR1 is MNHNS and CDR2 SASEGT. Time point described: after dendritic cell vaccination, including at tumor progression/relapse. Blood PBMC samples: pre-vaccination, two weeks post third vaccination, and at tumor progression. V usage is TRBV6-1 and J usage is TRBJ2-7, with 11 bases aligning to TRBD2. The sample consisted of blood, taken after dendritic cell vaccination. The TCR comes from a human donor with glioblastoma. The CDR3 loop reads CASSDGVAGGLNEQYF. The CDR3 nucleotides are TGTGCCAGCAGTGACGGAGTAGCGGGGGGGCTTAACGAGCAGTACTTC.